This record concerns one T cell receptor beta chain sequence. Reverse transcription of about 0.45 to 1 ug RNA was carried out with random hexamers. Amplification of TCR beta CDR3 across 54 Vbeta and 13 Jbeta was performed with immunoSEQ multiplex PCR. Each CDR3 protein gets one entry after TCRdb re-called the immunoSEQ multiplex PCR reads with MiXCR. The sample lists more than 110,000 distinct CDR3 sequences; nearly 95% were seen once. These data belong to a study of CD8 T cells in Susac syndrome. The CDR3 length is 16 residues. Germline CDR1 and CDR2: SGHVS and FQNEAQ. The V and J ends lost 2 bases and 3 bases respectively, with 17 bases between them.

Sequencing used CD8+ T cells from PBMCs. The V call is TRBV7-8, the J call TRBJ2-7; D possibly corresponds to TRBD2 (5 bases). The receptor comes from a human donor in good health. The CDR3 DNA sequence: TGTGCCAGCAGCTTACCGGGGTCGGGTTCAAGCTACGAGCAGTACTTC. It yields the protein CASSLPGSGSSYEQYF. The full variable domain, its missing parts supplied by reference TRBV7-8 and TRBJ2-7, is GAGVSQSPRYKVAKRGQDVALRCDPISGHVSLFWYQQALGQGPEFLTYFQNEAQLDKSGLPSDRFFAERPEGSVSTLKIQRTQQEDSAVYLCASSLPGSGSSYEQYFGPGTRLTVT.